The T cell receptor beta chain described here comes from a study of cytotoxic CD8 clonotypes in ibrutinib-treated CLL. At the level of the study: The study included approximately 12 relapsed/refractory and around 16 treatment-naive patients; 17 to 18 had IGHV unmutated disease.

Overall study results and limits: Public clonotypes were rare and shrank or held steady on treatment.

Generated by immunoSEQ multiplex PCR, the TCRdb table keeps only in-frame clones and is missing some. The profile shows approximately 9,000 clones, roughly 71% of them singletons. About this clone: Its antigen is currently unknown.

Germline assignment: CDR1 MDHEN and CDR2 SYDVKM. V was clipped by 4 bases and J by 6 bases, with 18 bases between them. The CDR3 consists of 16 residues. The TCR was taken from a human donor with chronic lymphocytic leukemia. The rearrangement uses TRBV28 and TRBJ2-2, with D tentatively TRBD2 (6 bases). The material was PBMCs, obtained before ibrutinib treatment. Written as DNA, the CDR3 is TGTGCCAGCAGTTGGCAGCGGGCCACCTCCCCCGGGGAGCTGTTTTTT. Translation: CASSWQRATSPGELFF.